The T cell receptor beta chain under discussion was sequenced for a study of cytotoxic CD8 clonotypes in ibrutinib-treated CLL. For the study at large: Patients: roughly twelve relapsed/refractory, 15 treatment-naive, around 17 IGHV unmutated. General study findings and limits: Sustained-remission and progressing patients diverged in sampling times.

Concerning this clone: Its antigen is unidentified.

The targeted sequencing depth was 1 in 200,000 to 1 in 1 million T cells. Measured with immunoSEQ multiplex PCR; TCRdb has only the in-frame clones, and not every one. The sample has approximately 70,000 clones; about 84% are singletons. Specimen: PBMCs, collected at disease progression, from a patient treated with ibrutinib. This receptor was taken from a human donor with chronic lymphocytic leukemia.

CDR3 nucleotides: TGTGCCAGCAGCCCCCCTCGGCACTTCACTGAAGCTTTCTTT. Its protein product is CASSPPRHFTEAFF. The J gene is TRBJ1-1, the V gene TRBV7-7; D ambiguous. Germline CDR1 is SSHAT and CDR2 is FNYEAQ (reference sequence). The CDR3 runs 14 residues. Trimming took 5 bases from V and 4 from J, leaving 14 bases between them.